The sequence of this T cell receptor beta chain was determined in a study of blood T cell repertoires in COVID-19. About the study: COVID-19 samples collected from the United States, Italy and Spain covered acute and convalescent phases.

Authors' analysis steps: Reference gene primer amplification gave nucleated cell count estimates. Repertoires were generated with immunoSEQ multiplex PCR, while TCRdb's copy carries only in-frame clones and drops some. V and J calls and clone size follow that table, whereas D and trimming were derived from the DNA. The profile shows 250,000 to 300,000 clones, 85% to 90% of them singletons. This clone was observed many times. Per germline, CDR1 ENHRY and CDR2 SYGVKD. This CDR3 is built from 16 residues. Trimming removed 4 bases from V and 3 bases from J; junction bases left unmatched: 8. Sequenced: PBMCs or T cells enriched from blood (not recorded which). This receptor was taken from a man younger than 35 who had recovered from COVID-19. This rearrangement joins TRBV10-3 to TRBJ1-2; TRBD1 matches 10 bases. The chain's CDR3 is CAISVETGGLYYGYTF. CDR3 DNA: TGTGCCATCAGTGTTGAGACAGGGGGCCTCTACTATGGCTACACCTTC.